A selection of T cell receptor beta chains follows, all from one sample in a study of human T cells and chemical hapten exposure. One entry per CDR3 protein results from TCRdb running MiXCR on the RACE reads. The profile shows roughly 51,000 distinct CDR3 sequences, approximately 10% of them singletons. This specimen consisted of whole blood, obtained in connection with sensitization to the hapten diphenylcyclopropenone (DPC). The receptors derive from a man aged 40-55 years with alopecia areata. Some clones in this sample may be carry-over from other donors' samples. The CDR3 runs from the conserved cysteine through the conserved F or W. Fields, in order: clone size, J gene, V gene, CDR3 length, D gene, CDR3 DNA, CDR3 protein. A D gene is named only where the DNA matches it firmly. Size is stated for part of the rows, as once, few or many counts, or as a class when the clone is expanded.

clone size: few; J gene: TRBJ1-1; V gene: TRBV18; CDR3 length: 18; D gene: -; CDR3 DNA: TGTGCCAGCTCTCTAACGGGGACAAGGCTCCTACTGAACACTGAAGCTTTCTTT; CDR3 protein: CASSLTGTRLLLNTEAFF
clone size: many; J gene: TRBJ2-1; V gene: TRBV6-5; CDR3 length: 12; D gene: TRBD2; CDR3 DNA: TGTGCCAGCGCGTTAGCGGGCGACGAGGAGTTCTTC; CDR3 protein: CASALAGDEEFF
clone size: -; J gene: TRBJ2-7; V gene: TRBV3-1; CDR3 length: 13; D gene: -; CDR3 DNA: TGTGCCAGCAGCCAAAGAGGGGTGTACGAGCAGTACTTC; CDR3 protein: CASSQRGVYEQYF
clone size: -; J gene: TRBJ2-2; V gene: TRBV28; CDR3 length: 15; D gene: -; CDR3 DNA: TGTGCCAGCAGCCCCTCAGTTTACAACACCGGGGAGCTGTTTTTT; CDR3 protein: CASSPSVYNTGELFF
clone size: few; J gene: TRBJ2-1; V gene: TRBV7-2; CDR3 length: 12; D gene: -; CDR3 DNA: TGTGCCAGCAGCTTAGCGAAGACAGAGCAGTTCTTC; CDR3 protein: CASSLAKTEQFF
clone size: few; J gene: TRBJ2-1; V gene: TRBV24-1; CDR3 length: 16; D gene: TRBD1; CDR3 DNA: TGTGCCACCAGTGAAAAGGGACAGGGGTTTTACAATGAGCAGTTCTTC; CDR3 protein: CATSEKGQGFYNEQFF
clone size: many; J gene: TRBJ2-7; V gene: TRBV7-6; CDR3 length: 15; D gene: -; CDR3 DNA: TGTGCCAGCAGCCCCGGGACGCAAGGTACCTACGAGCAGTACTTC; CDR3 protein: CASSPGTQGTYEQYF
clone size: many; J gene: TRBJ2-1; V gene: TRBV6-2/TRBV6-3; CDR3 length: 15; D gene: -; CDR3 DNA: TGTGCCAGCAGTTACTCTACGGTAGGCTTGAATGAGCAGTTCTTC; CDR3 protein: CASSYSTVGLNEQFF
clone size: few; J gene: TRBJ2-3; V gene: TRBV7-3; CDR3 length: 15; D gene: -; CDR3 DNA: TGTGCCAGCAGCTTAATGGGGGCGGAAACAGATACGCAGTATTTT; CDR3 protein: CASSLMGAETDTQYF
clone size: few; J gene: TRBJ2-7; V gene: TRBV6-5; CDR3 length: 15; D gene: TRBD1; CDR3 DNA: TGTGCCAGCAGTTACAACGGACAGGGGGCCTACGAGCAGTACTTC; CDR3 protein: CASSYNGQGAYEQYF
clone size: many; J gene: TRBJ2-1; V gene: TRBV28; CDR3 length: 15; D gene: TRBD2; CDR3 DNA: TGTGCCAGCAGTTTATGGGGACTAGCGGTCAATGAGCAGTTCTTC; CDR3 protein: CASSLWGLAVNEQFF
clone size: -; J gene: TRBJ2-2; V gene: TRBV4-1; CDR3 length: 14; D gene: -; CDR3 DNA: TGCGCCAGCACCCCCTCGGGGCTGGGCGGGGAGCTGTTTTTT; CDR3 protein: CASTPSGLGGELFF
clone size: few; J gene: TRBJ2-4; V gene: TRBV5-4; CDR3 length: 16; D gene: -; CDR3 DNA: TGTGCCAGCAGCTCCCCCGGGCCTTCCACCAAAAACATTCAGTACTTC; CDR3 protein: CASSSPGPSTKNIQYF
clone size: -; J gene: TRBJ2-2; V gene: TRBV10-2; CDR3 length: 13; D gene: -; CDR3 DNA: TGCGCCAGCAGTGAGATTGACACCGGGGAGCTGTTTTTT; CDR3 protein: CASSEIDTGELFF
clone size: -; J gene: TRBJ2-7; V gene: TRBV6-2/TRBV6-3; CDR3 length: 14; D gene: TRBD2; CDR3 DNA: TGTGCCAGCAGGGCTACGGGACTAGCCTCCGAGCAGTACTTC; CDR3 protein: CASRATGLASEQYF
clone size: many; J gene: TRBJ2-7; V gene: TRBV13; CDR3 length: 14; D gene: TRBD1; CDR3 DNA: TGTGCCAGCAGCCAAGGGACAGGGGGGTACGAGCAGTACTTC; CDR3 protein: CASSQGTGGYEQYF
clone size: few; J gene: TRBJ2-5; V gene: TRBV19; CDR3 length: 14; D gene: -; CDR3 DNA: TGTGCCAGTAGTCGACAGGGAGGCGAAGAGACCCAGTACTTC; CDR3 protein: CASSRQGGEETQYF
clone size: many; J gene: TRBJ1-2; V gene: TRBV29-1; CDR3 length: 12; D gene: TRBD1; CDR3 DNA: TGCAGCGTCGACAGGGGAATGGCGGGCTACACCTTC; CDR3 protein: CSVDRGMAGYTF
clone size: few; J gene: TRBJ2-5; V gene: TRBV11-2; CDR3 length: 18; D gene: -; CDR3 DNA: TGTGCCAGCAGCTTAGATTTGTCTGCGGGCCCCCGGCTGGAGACCCAGTACTTC; CDR3 protein: CASSLDLSAGPRLETQYF
clone size: many; J gene: TRBJ2-7; V gene: TRBV5-1; CDR3 length: 15; D gene: -; CDR3 DNA: TGCGCCAGCAGCCCCGGGAGCGGGACATCCGGGAGGCAGTACTTC; CDR3 protein: CASSPGSGTSGRQYF
clone size: few; J gene: TRBJ1-2; V gene: TRBV27; CDR3 length: 11; D gene: -; CDR3 DNA: TGTGCCAGCAGCAGGGGAGGAGGCTACACCTTC; CDR3 protein: CASSRGGGYTF
clone size: many; J gene: TRBJ2-1; V gene: TRBV20-1; CDR3 length: 14; D gene: TRBD2; CDR3 DNA: TGCAGTGGAAGGACTAGCGGGCACTACAATGAGCAGTTCTTC; CDR3 protein: CSGRTSGHYNEQFF
clone size: -; J gene: TRBJ2-2; V gene: TRBV20-1; CDR3 length: 15; D gene: TRBD2; CDR3 DNA: TGCAGTGCTGCCCCAGCGGGGGAGAACACCGGGGAGCTGTTTTTT; CDR3 protein: CSAAPAGENTGELFF
clone size: -; J gene: TRBJ2-7; V gene: TRBV19; CDR3 length: 11; D gene: -; CDR3 DNA: TGTGCCAGTAGTTCCGACTACGAGCAGTGCTTC; CDR3 protein: CASSSDYEQCF
clone size: -; J gene: TRBJ2-3; V gene: TRBV20-1; CDR3 length: 14; D gene: -; CDR3 DNA: TGCAGTGCTAGAGATTTGGGGACCCCAGATACGCAGTATTTT; CDR3 protein: CSARDLGTPDTQYF
clone size: -; J gene: TRBJ1-3; V gene: TRBV2; CDR3 length: 18; D gene: -; CDR3 DNA: TGTGCCAGCAGTGAAGTGGGGTCGGCATTCAATTACGGAAACACCATATATTTT; CDR3 protein: CASSEVGSAFNYGNTIYF
clone size: many; J gene: TRBJ2-7; V gene: TRBV7-6; CDR3 length: 16; D gene: TRBD2; CDR3 DNA: TGTGCCAGCAGCTTTAAAAGAGGACTAGGTACCTACGAGCAGTACTTC; CDR3 protein: CASSFKRGLGTYEQYF
clone size: many; J gene: TRBJ2-3; V gene: TRBV19; CDR3 length: 13; D gene: -; CDR3 DNA: TGTGCCAGTAGTATCCGGGGCACAGATACGCAGTATTTT; CDR3 protein: CASSIRGTDTQYF
clone size: -; J gene: TRBJ2-3; V gene: TRBV19; CDR3 length: 16; D gene: TRBD2; CDR3 DNA: TGTGCCAGTAGTATAGATGGGACTAGCGACACAGATACGCAGTATTTT; CDR3 protein: CASSIDGTSDTDTQYF
clone size: many; J gene: TRBJ2-2; V gene: TRBV12-3/TRBV12-4; CDR3 length: 15; D gene: TRBD1; CDR3 DNA: TGTGCCAGCAGTTCGGGACAGGGGTACACCGGGGAGCTGTTTTTT; CDR3 protein: CASSSGQGYTGELFF
clone size: many; J gene: TRBJ2-1; V gene: TRBV6-6; CDR3 length: 11; D gene: -; CDR3 DNA: TGTGCCAGCAGTTACAGCGGTGAGCAGTTCTTC; CDR3 protein: CASSYSGEQFF
clone size: -; J gene: TRBJ2-5; V gene: TRBV28; CDR3 length: 13; D gene: -; CDR3 DNA: TGTGCCAGCACCCCGCCGGTGCAAGAGACCCAGTACTTC; CDR3 protein: CASTPPVQETQYF
clone size: many; J gene: TRBJ2-3; V gene: TRBV21-1; CDR3 length: 17; D gene: -; CDR3 DNA: TGTGCCAGCCCCCGGGGGCAACTTCAGGGGCGAGGAGATACGCAGTATTTT; CDR3 protein: CASPRGQLQGRGDTQYF
clone size: -; J gene: TRBJ2-7; V gene: TRBV3-1; CDR3 length: 13; D gene: -; CDR3 DNA: TGTGCCAGCAGTGTCTGGACTGCCCACGAGCAGTACTTC; CDR3 protein: CASSVWTAHEQYF
clone size: -; J gene: TRBJ1-1; V gene: TRBV7-9; CDR3 length: 14; D gene: TRBD1; CDR3 DNA: TGTGCCAGCAGGCAGGGACAGGGGGACCTTGAAGCTTTCTTT; CDR3 protein: CASRQGQGDLEAFF
clone size: -; J gene: TRBJ1-6; V gene: TRBV7-9; CDR3 length: 14; D gene: -; CDR3 DNA: TGTGCCAGCAGCTTGGTTCAGGGGAGTTCACCCCTCCACTTT; CDR3 protein: CASSLVQGSSPLHF
clone size: many; J gene: TRBJ2-6; V gene: TRBV7-8; CDR3 length: 18; D gene: TRBD2; CDR3 DNA: TGTGCCAGCAGCTCCCCGTGGGGGGGGGGCTCTGGGGCCAACGTCCTGACTTTC; CDR3 protein: CASSSPWGGGSGANVLTF
clone size: many; J gene: TRBJ2-4; V gene: TRBV20-1; CDR3 length: 16; D gene: -; CDR3 DNA: TGCAGTGCTAATCCGGTCGGGAGAATAGCCAAAAACATTCAGTACTTC; CDR3 protein: CSANPVGRIAKNIQYF
clone size: -; J gene: TRBJ1-1; V gene: TRBV28; CDR3 length: 14; D gene: -; CDR3 DNA: TGTGCCAGCGCTGAAGGACAATTGGGCACTGAAGCTTTCTTT; CDR3 protein: CASAEGQLGTEAFF
clone size: many; J gene: TRBJ2-5; V gene: TRBV20-1; CDR3 length: 15; D gene: -; CDR3 DNA: TGCAGTGCTAGAGATCGGTCTAGAGTGGCGGAGACCCAGTACTTC; CDR3 protein: CSARDRSRVAETQYF
clone size: many; J gene: TRBJ2-1; V gene: TRBV19; CDR3 length: 15; D gene: TRBD1; CDR3 DNA: TGTGCCAGTATCCCGGACAGGGGTTCCTACAATGAGCAGTTCTTC; CDR3 protein: CASIPDRGSYNEQFF
clone size: many; J gene: TRBJ2-7; V gene: TRBV5-5; CDR3 length: 15; D gene: TRBD1; CDR3 DNA: TGTGCCAGCAGCTTGAATGGACAGGGTTGGATCGAGCAGTACTTC; CDR3 protein: CASSLNGQGWIEQYF
clone size: few; J gene: TRBJ2-7; V gene: TRBV28; CDR3 length: 14; D gene: TRBD1; CDR3 DNA: TGTGCCAGCAGTGGACAGGGTAATTCCTACGAGCAGTACTTC; CDR3 protein: CASSGQGNSYEQYF
clone size: many; J gene: TRBJ2-7; V gene: TRBV6-2/TRBV6-3; CDR3 length: 15; D gene: -; CDR3 DNA: TGTGCCAGCAGTTACTCGGGCCTACCTAGCGACGAGCAGTACTTC; CDR3 protein: CASSYSGLPSDEQYF
clone size: -; J gene: TRBJ2-1; V gene: TRBV5-1; CDR3 length: 16; D gene: -; CDR3 DNA: TGCGCCAGCAGCCTTGGGTCGGACTCATCCTACAATGAGCAGTTCTTC; CDR3 protein: CASSLGSDSSYNEQFF
clone size: many; J gene: TRBJ2-7; V gene: TRBV20-1; CDR3 length: 12; D gene: -; CDR3 DNA: TGCAGTGCTAGTAATGTAAATAGCGAGCAGTACTTC; CDR3 protein: CSASNVNSEQYF
clone size: -; J gene: TRBJ2-6; V gene: TRBV27; CDR3 length: 17; D gene: -; CDR3 DNA: TGTGCCAGCAGTTTAACTTACAGCAGCTCTGGGGCCAACGTCCTGACTTTC; CDR3 protein: CASSLTYSSSGANVLTF
clone size: -; J gene: TRBJ2-1; V gene: TRBV7-9; CDR3 length: 15; D gene: TRBD1; CDR3 DNA: TGTGCCAGCAGCTTAGGGACAGGGGGGATCGATGAGCAGTTCTTC; CDR3 protein: CASSLGTGGIDEQFF
clone size: many; J gene: TRBJ2-1; V gene: TRBV6-2/TRBV6-3; CDR3 length: 17; D gene: -; CDR3 DNA: TGTGCCAGCAGTTACGGACGAGGGACTGGCTCCTACAATGAGCAGTTCTTC; CDR3 protein: CASSYGRGTGSYNEQFF
clone size: few; J gene: TRBJ2-5; V gene: TRBV28; CDR3 length: 15; D gene: -; CDR3 DNA: TGTGCCAGCAGTTTAGTAGCTCGGATCCAAGAGACCCAGTACTTC; CDR3 protein: CASSLVARIQETQYF
clone size: many; J gene: TRBJ1-1; V gene: TRBV11-1; CDR3 length: 13; D gene: TRBD1; CDR3 DNA: TGTGCCAGCAGGTGGGGCAGGGGGACTGAAGCTTTCTTT; CDR3 protein: CASRWGRGTEAFF
clone size: -; J gene: TRBJ2-7; V gene: TRBV18; CDR3 length: 15; D gene: -; CDR3 DNA: TGTGCCAGCTCACCCGGGGTAGGTCTCGGACGGGAGCAGTACTTC; CDR3 protein: CASSPGVGLGREQYF
clone size: few; J gene: TRBJ2-3; V gene: TRBV7-8; CDR3 length: 14; D gene: -; CDR3 DNA: TGTGCCAGCAGGATGGGGGGCAGCACAGATACGCAGTATTTT; CDR3 protein: CASRMGGSTDTQYF